Below, 8 T cell receptor beta chains from the same sample are listed, as sequenced in a study of vaccination and CD4 T cells after COVID-19. With the Oncomine TCR Beta short-read assay, DNA from cultured CD4+ T cells was sequenced. TCRdb re-called the PCR reads with MiXCR, one entry per CDR3 protein. The sample records around 20,000 distinct CDR3 sequences, 44% being singletons. Regarding treatment: approximately 11-day PBMC culture with coronavirus spike peptide pools or control peptides (ViraFEST assay). Their antigens remain unidentified. The input for sequencing was CD4+ T cells from blood, cultured in vitro, taken before SARS-CoV-2 vaccination. These TCRs come from a human donor who had recovered from COVID-19.

V gene TRBV24-1 combines with J gene TRBJ2-1; tentatively, D is TRBD2 (6 bases). This CDR3 is built from 16 residues. In germline, CDR1 is KGHDR, CDR2 SFDVKD. V was cut by 3 bases and J by 5 bases, with 16 bases left in between. CDR3 DNA sequence: TGTGCCACCAGTGATCCCGGGACTGAATTTCACAATGAGCAGTTCTTC. Its protein is CATSDPGTEFHNEQFF.

This clonotype came up once. This chain connects TRBV12-3 or TRBV12-4 to TRBJ1-2; the D is unclear. CDR3 size: 13 residues. Trimming shortened V by 3 bases and J by 8 bases, and 13 bases separated the two germline ends. The CDR3 region is CASSFNSPSGYTF. The CDR3 coding sequence is TGTGCCAGCAGTTTTAACAGTCCATCGGGCTACACCTTC.

The chain has TRBV18 and TRBJ2-7, with 7 bases lining up with TRBD2. Losses at the gene ends were 5 bases for V and 0 bases for J; bases not matched to a gene: 4. The CDR3 totals 14 residues. Germline CDR1 is KGHSH and CDR2 is LQKENI. CDR3 sequence: CASSAGTTSYEQYF. For the CDR3, the DNA is TGTGCCAGCTCAGCCGGGACTACCTCCTACGAGCAGTACTTC.

J is TRBJ1-1 and V is TRBV18; possibly TRBD1 for D (5 bases). The ends were cut back, 5 bases at V and 1 base at J, with 8 bases in the middle. The V gene's germline CDR1 is KGHSH and CDR2 LQKENI. The CDR3 consists of 13 residues. Here the CDR3 DNA reads TGTGCCAGCTCATCGGGACGGAACACTGAAGCTTTCTTT. Amino acid sequence: CASSSGRNTEAFF.

This CDR3 is CASSALIRAGGYTF. DNA for the CDR3: TGTGCCAGTAGTGCCTTAATTCGGGCAGGTGGCTACACCTTC. J is TRBJ1-2 and V is TRBV19; D unclear. There are 14 residues in the CDR3. V lost 5 bases and J lost 7, with 17 bases in between. Germline V gives CDR1 LNHDA, CDR2 SQIVND (reference sequence).

This chain links TRBV28 with TRBJ1-2, with D maybe TRBD1 (5 bases). V was clipped by 5 bases and J by 0 bases, with 16 bases between them. CDR3 length: 16 amino acids. Germline CDR1 MDHEN, CDR2 SYDVKM. CDR3 region: CASSPQSGGSNYGYTF. In DNA, the CDR3 is TGTGCCAGCAGTCCCCAGTCGGGGGGTTCTAACTATGGCTACACCTTC.

This clonotype was recorded a few times. The chain couples TRBV20-1 to TRBJ1-4; D is unresolved. The V and J ends lost 0 bases and 8 bases respectively, with 13 bases between them. Germline V gene lookup returns CDR1 DFQATT and CDR2 SNEGSKA (reference sequence). CDR3 length equals 14 residues. The CDR3 DNA is TGCAGTGCTAGAGAAGGCAGGTCTGAGGAAAAACTGTTTTTT. This encodes CSAREGRSEEKLFF.

V gene TRBV5-1 combines with J gene TRBJ2-5; D call uncertain. V was cut by 0 bases and J by 5 bases, with 17 bases left in between. The CDR3 length is 16 residues. Germline loops: CDR1 SGHRS, CDR2 YFSETQ. For the CDR3, the DNA is TGCGCCAGCAGCTTGGCTTCGTCGCCAGATGGGGAGACCCAGTACTTC. It yields the protein CASSLASSPDGETQYF. Filled out from reference TRBV5-1 and TRBJ2-5, the complete variable domain reads KAGVTQTPRYLIKTRGQQVTLSCSPISGHRSVSWYQQTPGQGLQFLFEYFSETQRNKGNFPGRFSGRQFSNSRSEMNVSTLELGDSALYLCASSLASSPDGETQYFGPGTRLLVL.